The clone carrying this T cell receptor (beta chain) was observed at least ten times. This entry comes from a study of T-cell memory formation after mild COVID-19. The CDR3 consists of 12 residues. V was cut by 4 bases and J by 4 bases, with 6 bases left in between. Looked up from germline, CDR1 is MNHEY and CDR2 is SVGEGT. Each CDR3 protein is one row after TCRdb ran MiXCR on the 5' RACE reads. The data hold about 270,000 distinct CDR3 sequences, with around 16% observed a single time. The clonotype comes from a man aged 18 to 30 who had mild COVID-19 (a few samples of this study predate the infection). Cell type and time point are not known. The rearrangement uses TRBV6-2 or TRBV6-3 and TRBJ2-3, with D unclear. Input material: PBMCs or a T cell subset sorted from them (not recorded which). Here the CDR3 reads CASSFAADTQYF. The CDR3 DNA sequence: TGTGCCAGCAGTTTCGCTGCAGATACGCAGTATTTT.